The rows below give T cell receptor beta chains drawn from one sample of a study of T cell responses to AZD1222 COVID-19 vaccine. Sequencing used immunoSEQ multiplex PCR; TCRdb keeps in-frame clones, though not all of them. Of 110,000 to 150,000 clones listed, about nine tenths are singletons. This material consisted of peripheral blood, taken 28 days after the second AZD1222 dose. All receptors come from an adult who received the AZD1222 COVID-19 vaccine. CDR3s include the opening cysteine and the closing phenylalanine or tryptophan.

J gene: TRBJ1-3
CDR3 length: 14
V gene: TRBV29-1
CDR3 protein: CSVDEGGSGNTIYF

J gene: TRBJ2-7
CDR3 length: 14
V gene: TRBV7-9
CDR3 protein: CASSLVWGSYEQYF

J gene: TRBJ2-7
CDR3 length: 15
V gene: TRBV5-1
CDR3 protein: CASSSPTGDSYEQYF

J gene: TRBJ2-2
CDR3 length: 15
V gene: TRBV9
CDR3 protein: CASSISGGPSPELFF

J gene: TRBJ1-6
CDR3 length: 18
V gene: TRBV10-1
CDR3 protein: CASSEGPYRDTGGSPLHF

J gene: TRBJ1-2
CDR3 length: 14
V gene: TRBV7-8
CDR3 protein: CASSLQRVNYGYTF

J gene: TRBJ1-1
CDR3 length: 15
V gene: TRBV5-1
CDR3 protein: CASSPGQGLSTEAFF

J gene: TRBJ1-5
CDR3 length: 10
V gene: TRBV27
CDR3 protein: CASSPLPQHF

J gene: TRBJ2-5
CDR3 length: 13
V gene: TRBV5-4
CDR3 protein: CASSLVGQETQYF

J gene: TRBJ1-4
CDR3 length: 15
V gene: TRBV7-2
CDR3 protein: CASSPGLSTNEKLFF

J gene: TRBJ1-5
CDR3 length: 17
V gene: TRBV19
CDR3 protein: CASSGDRGPHSNQPQHF